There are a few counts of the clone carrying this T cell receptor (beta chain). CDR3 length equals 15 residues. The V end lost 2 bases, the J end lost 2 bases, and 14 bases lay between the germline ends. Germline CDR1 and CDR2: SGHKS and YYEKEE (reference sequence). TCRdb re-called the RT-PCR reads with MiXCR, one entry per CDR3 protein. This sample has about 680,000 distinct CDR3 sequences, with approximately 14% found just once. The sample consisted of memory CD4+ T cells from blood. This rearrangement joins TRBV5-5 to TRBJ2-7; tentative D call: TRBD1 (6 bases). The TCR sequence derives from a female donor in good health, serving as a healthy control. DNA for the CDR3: TGTGCCAGCAGCTTTCTACGGACAGCAACCTACGAGCAGTACTTC. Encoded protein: CASSFLRTATYEQYF.